This T cell receptor (beta chain) was captured by sequencing in a study of T cell responses to AZD1222 COVID-19 vaccine. The CDR3 consists of 14 residues. Between the trimmed V and J ends, which lost 3 bases and 2 bases, there was a span of 10 bases. CDR1 and CDR2 (germline): MDHEN, SYDVKM. Some clones are missing from TCRdb's copy, which holds only in-frame ones; the method was immunoSEQ multiplex PCR. The table has around 130,000 clones, 92% seen once; the top ten hold 1% to 1.3%. A note on this clone: The antigen remains undetermined.

Findings of the study overall: Clonal diversity may have been underestimated, and the donors were mostly white British, with more females than males. At baseline, just five or six AZD1222 recipients tested seropositive. Across spike, vaccine-associated CD4 TCRs were found, dominant at 160-218 and 743-854. Repertoires in all cases were sampled only once the peak T cell response had passed.

The chain is built from TRBV28 and TRBJ1-1; no definite D call. This TCR came from an adult who received the AZD1222 COVID-19 vaccine. The sequenced sample was peripheral blood, obtained 28 days after the second AZD1222 dose. The CDR3 sequence is CASSFGPLNTEAFF. DNA of the CDR3: TGTGCCAGCAGTTTCGGTCCGCTAAACACTGAAGCTTTCTTT.